Below, 30 T cell receptor beta chains from the same sample are listed, as sequenced in a study of STAT5B mutations in CD4+ large granular lymphocyte leukemia. Produced via immunoSEQ multiplex PCR; TCRdb's table is partial and in-frame only. The sample carries roughly 30,000 clones, approximately 74% recorded once. Sequencing was carried out using CD4+ T cells from blood buffy coats. The origin of the receptors is a human donor in good health.

There are a few counts of this clone. The chain joins TRBV28 to TRBJ1-5; D unclear. There are 12 residues in the CDR3. V was cut by 5 bases and J by 4 bases, with 6 bases left in between. Germline V gene sequence: CDR1 MDHEN, CDR2 SYDVKM. This CDR3 is CASSGPNQPQHF. CDR3 DNA sequence: TGTGCCAGCAGTGGACCGAATCAGCCCCAGCATTTT.

This clone has just a few counts. CDR3 DNA: TGCGCCAGCAGTCAATCGAATCGTCAGCCCCAGCATTTT. Translating gives CASSQSNRQPQHF. The chain combines TRBV23-1 with TRBJ1-5; no definite D call. TRBV23-1 is reported as an ORF; its role is uncertain. The CDR3 loop spans 13 amino acids. Trimming took off 0 bases at V and 6 bases at J, with 6 bases between the two ends.

This clone was seen only a few times. This chain connects TRBV2 to TRBJ2-3; 9 nucleotides agree with TRBD1. The V gene end was trimmed by 4 bases and the J gene end by 9 bases; junction bases not matched to a gene: 8. The CDR3 runs 14 residues. The germline gives CDR1 SNHLY, CDR2 FYNNEI. DNA of the CDR3: TGTGCCAGCAGTGTATCACAGGGGGCAGGCACGCAGTATTTT. Its protein product is CASSVSQGAGTQYF. The full variable domain, rest sourced from reference TRBV2 and TRBJ2-3, is EPEVTQTPSHQVTQMGQEVILRCVPISNHLYFYWYRQILGQKVEFLVSFYNNEISEKSEIFDDQFSVERPDGSNFTLKIRSTKLEDSAMYFCASSVSQGAGTQYFGPGTRLTVL.

This clone was counted only a few times. The chain recombines TRBV28 with TRBJ1-1, with D hard to call. V was cut by 7 bases and J by 2 bases, with 11 bases left in between. Germline V gene sequence: CDR1 MDHEN, CDR2 SYDVKM. The CDR3 loop spans 13 amino acids. The CDR3 sequence: CASITGPNTEAFF. The CDR3, as DNA: TGTGCCAGCATCACTGGGCCAAACACTGAAGCTTTCTTT.

This rearrangement joins TRBV4-2 to TRBJ1-6, with TRBD1 as a possible D gene (6 bases). The CDR3 is 14 residues long. Germline-derived CDR1 and CDR2 are LGHNA and YNFKEQ. The germline V and J ends were trimmed by 4 bases and 5 bases, with 9 bases remaining between them. CDR3 sequence (DNA): TGTGCCAGCAGCCGACAGGCGGATAATTCACCCCTCCACTTT. As protein: CASSRQADNSPLHF.

The V gene is TRBV5-1, the J gene TRBJ1-5, with TRBD1 as a possible D gene (5 bases). The germline V and J ends were trimmed by 0 bases and 5 bases, with 9 bases remaining between them. This CDR3 is built from 14 residues. Germline V gene sequence: CDR1 SGHRS, CDR2 YFSETQ. CDR3 loop: CASSLGDGDQPQHF. The CDR3 nucleotides are TGCGCCAGCAGCTTGGGGGACGGCGATCAGCCCCAGCATTTT.

The genes are TRBV2 and TRBJ1-2; no reliable D call. V was clipped by 1 base and J by 5 bases, with 5 bases between them. The CDR3 runs 12 residues. Per the germline V gene, CDR1 is SNHLY and CDR2 is FYNNEI. The CDR3 nucleotides read TGTGCCAGCAGTGAAGATGGGTATGGCTACACCTTC. Translated: CASSEDGYGYTF. Full variable domain (missing parts from reference TRBV2 and TRBJ1-2): EPEVTQTPSHQVTQMGQEVILRCVPISNHLYFYWYRQILGQKVEFLVSFYNNEISEKSEIFDDQFSVERPDGSNFTLKIRSTKLEDSAMYFCASSEDGYGYTFGSGTRLTVV.

The V call is TRBV7-2, the J call TRBJ2-3; D unclear. V shed 5 bases and J shed 2 bases, with 5 bases lying between them. This CDR3 contains 12 residues. Germline CDR1 reads SGHTA; CDR2 reads FQGNSA. CDR3 residues: CASSTITDTQYF. The CDR3 DNA is TGTGCCAGCAGCACCATCACAGATACGCAGTATTTT. The full variable domain, rest sourced from reference TRBV7-2 and TRBJ2-3, is GAGVSQSPSNKVTEKGKDVELRCDPISGHTALYWYRQSLGQGLEFLIYFQGNSAPDKSGLPSDRFSAERTGGSVSTLTIQRTQQEDSAVYLCASSTITDTQYFGPGTRLTVL.

The gene calls are TRBV6-1 and TRBJ1-1; D is ambiguous. The ends were cut back, 4 bases at V and 5 bases at J, with 11 bases in the middle. The CDR3 has 13 residues. Germline values: CDR1 MNHNS, CDR2 SASEGT. The CDR3, as DNA: TGTGCCAGCAGTGTGGACGGATGGACTGAAGCTTTCTTT. Translated, it gives CASSVDGWTEAFF.

This chain links TRBV28 with TRBJ1-1, with TRBD1 matching over 9 bases. Germline-derived CDR1 and CDR2 are MDHEN and SYDVKM. This CDR3 is built from 17 residues. Unmatched junction bases numbered 11, after V lost 6 bases and J lost 0 bases. CDR3 protein: CASRLHGGQGMNTEAFF. The DNA of the CDR3 is TGTGCCAGCAGGCTTCATGGGGGACAGGGAATGAACACTGAAGCTTTCTTT.

V usage is TRBV10-3 and J usage is TRBJ2-7; 7 nucleotides match TRBD2. The length of the CDR3 is 14 residues. V lost 10 bases and J lost 0; bases outside the gene matches: 9. Germline loops: CDR1 ENHRY, CDR2 SYGVKD. CDR3 protein: CATGGLDGSYEQYF. CDR3 coding DNA: TGTGCCACCGGAGGACTAGATGGCTCCTACGAGCAGTACTTC.

This clone was detected only once. The chain employs TRBV6-1 and TRBJ1-3, with a possible D match to TRBD1 (5 bases). Germline CDR1 is MNHNS and CDR2 is SASEGT. With 3 bases removed from V and 0 bases from J, the gap between germline ends came to 12 bases. The CDR3 loop spans 16 amino acids. CDR3 coding DNA: TGTGCCAGCAGTGAGCAGGGACTGTACTCTGGAAACACCATATATTTT. It codes for CASSEQGLYSGNTIYF.

This clone is a singleton in its sample. Here the CDR3 DNA reads TGTGCCAGCAGCCCTTTGGGTTTACAGGGTAGCACCGGGGAGCTGTTTTTT. Its translation: CASSPLGLQGSTGELFF. The chain carries TRBV11-1 and TRBJ2-2, with D perhaps TRBD1 (6 bases). Trimming removed 5 bases at V and 4 bases at J, with 20 bases between. CDR1 and CDR2 from the germline V gene are SGHAT and FQDESV (reference sequence). This CDR3 is 17 amino acids long.

This clone was picked up a small number of times. The chain links TRBV4-1 to TRBJ2-2; D call uncertain. V lost 0 bases, J lost 7 bases, and 12 bases lay in between. Germline values: CDR1 MGHRA, CDR2 YSYEKL. CDR3 length: 15 amino acids. The CDR3 is CASSQDPGLIGELFF. CDR3 DNA sequence: TGCGCCAGCAGCCAAGATCCGGGTTTGATCGGGGAGCTGTTTTTT.

This clone was counted between two and nine times. The V gene is TRBV25-1, the J gene TRBJ2-7; weak D call: TRBD2 (6 bases). The CDR3 sequence is 12 residues long. V lost 7 bases to trimming and J lost 5 bases, with 12 bases between them. The V gene's germline CDR1 is MGHDK and CDR2 SYGVNS. CDR3 bases: TGTGCCAGCACCCCTGGAGGGGACGAGCAGTACTTC. It yields the protein CASTPGGDEQYF.

This clone was seen only a few times. This chain uses TRBV6-1 with TRBJ1-2, with a possible D match to TRBD1 (6 bases). The V and J ends lost 1 base and 8 bases respectively, with 14 bases between them. The CDR3 is 14 amino acids. Germline V gene sequence: CDR1 MNHNS, CDR2 SASEGT. In nucleotides, the CDR3 is TGTGCCAGCAGTGAAGAGACAGGAGGCGGAGGCTACACCTTC. Translating gives CASSEETGGGGYTF.

The chain is built from TRBV10-3 and TRBJ2-3, with D unclear. The V gene's germline CDR1 is ENHRY and CDR2 SYGVKD. The CDR3 has 12 residues. Trimming took 6 bases from V and 4 from J, leaving 8 bases between them. This chain's CDR3 is CAISSTPDTQYF. CDR3 nucleotides: TGTGCCATCAGCTCGACCCCAGATACGCAGTATTTT.

This chain links TRBV7-2 with TRBJ2-2; D not resolved. Germline V lookup: CDR1 SGHTA, CDR2 FQGNSA. This CDR3 has 17 amino acids. The V gene lost 3 bases and the J gene lost 6 bases, with 20 bases spanning the gap. The CDR3 bases are TGTGCCAGCAGCTTGGGCCAGCTAGACCCCCGGCCCGGGGAGCTGTTTTTT. This encodes CASSLGQLDPRPGELFF.

The rearrangement joins TRBV6-5 to TRBJ2-3; D is undetermined. V was trimmed by 8 bases and J by 4 bases, leaving 7 bases between them. CDR1 is MNHEY, CDR2 SVGAGI, per germline. This CDR3 comprises 11 residues. The chain's CDR3 is CASGSADTQYF. The CDR3 DNA reads as TGTGCCAGCGGCTCCGCAGATACGCAGTATTTT.

V and J are TRBV6-1 and TRBJ2-2; D perhaps matches TRBD1 (5 bases). The CDR3 runs to 14 residues. Trimming cost V 7 bases and J 8 bases, with 17 bases left between them. From germline, CDR1 is MNHNS and CDR2 SASEGT. In nucleotides, the CDR3 is TGTGCCAGCACCCGGGTTGGGGCGGATGGGGAGCTGTTTTTT. This sequence encodes CASTRVGADGELFF.

V usage is TRBV9 and J usage is TRBJ2-3; TRBD2 agrees at 8 bases. The V and J ends lost 5 bases and 4 bases, in that order; junction bases with no gene match: 18. The CDR3 loop spans 18 amino acids. From germline, CDR1 is SGDLS and CDR2 YYNGEE. The CDR3 DNA reads as TGTGCCAGCAGACCCCACCGAGGACTAGCCGGGAGGGCAGATACGCAGTATTTT. This sequence encodes CASRPHRGLAGRADTQYF.

The chain links TRBV7-2 to TRBJ2-7, with D hard to call. The ends were cut back, 1 base at V and 3 bases at J, with 7 bases in the middle. The CDR3 totals 13 residues. Germline V gene lookup returns CDR1 SGHTA and CDR2 FQGNSA. Here the CDR3 DNA reads TGTGCCAGCAGCTTAGATCGGTTCTACGAGCAGTACGTC. Translated: CASSLDRFYEQYV.

This clone was seen more than once but under ten times. The chain employs TRBV7-2 and TRBJ2-7; TRBD2 agrees at 10 bases. Germline lookup yields CDR1 SGHTA and CDR2 FQGNSA. J gave up 3 bases and V 7 bases, and 6 bases lay outside the gene matches. There are 14 residues in the CDR3. Here the CDR3 reads CASTRTSGFYEQYF. CDR3 in DNA: TGTGCCAGCACCCGGACTAGCGGATTCTACGAGCAGTACTTC.

The gene calls are TRBV4-1 and TRBJ2-1; the match to TRBD2 covers 10 bases. Germline CDR1 and CDR2: MGHRA and YSYEKL. The CDR3 loop spans 17 amino acids. J was trimmed by 5 bases and V by 1 base; bases with no gene match: 8. The CDR3 is CASSQVEFGLADNEQFF. DNA for the CDR3: TGCGCCAGCAGCCAAGTAGAGTTTGGACTAGCGGACAATGAGCAGTTCTTC.

This sequence joins TRBV21-1 and TRBJ1-5; the table calls TRBD1, which could not be checked here. TRBV21-1 has pseudogene status. The CDR3 has 16 amino acids. The CDR3 is CASSKTQTGGAQPQHF. CDR3 nucleotide sequence: TGTGCCAGCAGCAAGACCCAGACAGGGGGCGCCCAGCCCCAGCATTTT.

Notes on this clone: Mismatch with germline at one junction end may stem from a read error. The rearrangement joins TRBV6-5 to TRBJ2-7; the match to TRBD2 covers 7 bases. The CDR3 length is 15 residues. The germline V gene has CDR1 MNHEY and CDR2 SVGAGI. The DNA for the CDR3 is TGTGCCAGCAGCTCGCTTTCCCTGACACGGACTAGTTGGGTTTTC. As protein: CASSSLSLTRTSWVF.

The chain has TRBV18 and TRBJ2-7; 7 bases map to TRBD1. Germline assignment: CDR1 KGHSH and CDR2 LQKENI. V trimming: 6 bases; J trimming: 5 bases; junction bases outside the gene matches: 4. This CDR3 contains 12 residues. CDR3 sequence (DNA): TGTGCCAGCTCGATCCAGGGGGACGAGCAGTACTTC. This encodes CASSIQGDEQYF.

The CDR3 reads CASRGTATLRAQHF. Here the CDR3 DNA reads TGTGCCAGCAGGGGGACAGCTACCTTGAGGGCCCAGCATTTT. V and J are TRBV6-1 and TRBJ1-5; 7 nucleotides line up with TRBD1. The junction had 13 bases not matched to a gene; V was cut back by 6 bases and J by 11 bases. This CDR3 contains 14 residues. The germline V gene has CDR1 MNHNS and CDR2 SASEGT.

A few counts support this clone. V usage is TRBV19 and J usage is TRBJ1-2, with 8 positions matching TRBD1. Germline trimming cut 4 bases from V and 5 bases from J; bases unmatched to any gene: 9. Germline CDR1 reads LNHDA; CDR2 reads SQIVND (reference sequence). The CDR3 has 15 residues. The CDR3 DNA reads TGTGCCAGTAGTACCCAAAACGGACAGGGTTATGGCTACACCTTC. It is translated as CASSTQNGQGYGYTF.

V gene TRBV29-1 combines with J gene TRBJ2-5; D could derive from TRBD1 or TRBD2 (5 bases each). Trimming removed 7 bases at V and 2 bases at J, with 17 bases between. This CDR3 comprises 14 residues. The V gene's germline CDR1 is SQVTM and CDR2 ANQGSEA. The DNA for the CDR3 is TGCAGCGCAAACGGACGGGGCAATCAAGAGACCCAGTACTTC. It translates to CSANGRGNQETQYF.